Listed here is a single T cell receptor (beta chain). This entry is derived from a study of T cell changes during pregnancy in multiple sclerosis. Sequenced by immunoSEQ multiplex PCR; TCRdb stores in-frame clones only, minus some. The table lists approximately 47,000 clones, roughly 90% of them singletons, with about 2% in the top ten. CDR3 length equals 11 residues. V lost 6 bases, J lost 6 bases, and 9 bases lay in between. Germline values: CDR1 SNHLY, CDR2 FYNNEI. The origin of this receptor is a female donor with multiple sclerosis, enrolled in a pregnancy study. J is TRBJ2-7 and V is TRBV2; tentative D call: TRBD1 (6 bases). Material: peripheral blood, obtained in the first trimester of pregnancy. CDR3 sequence reads: CASRQGREQYF. Written as DNA, the CDR3 is TGTGCCAGCAGACAGGGTCGCGAGCAGTACTTC. Supplemented by reference TRBV2 and TRBJ2-7, the full variable domain reads EPEVTQTPSHQVTQMGQEVILRCVPISNHLYFYWYRQILGQKVEFLVSFYNNEISEKSEIFDDQFSVERPDGSNFTLKIRSTKLEDSAMYFCASRQGREQYFGPGTRLTVT.